This entry concerns a single T cell receptor beta chain. Many counts were recorded for this clonotype. Its target antigen remains unknown. Base qualities are not recorded, but no much larger clone differs from it by a single base. A case-control design nested within a healthcare worker cohort in London, UK, was used, with weekly nasopharyngeal swab PCR tests and blood sampling performed. Healthcare workers were enrolled in the week of the UK lockdown, from 23 to 31 March 2020, and were followed every week for up to roughly 16 weeks. The CDR3 contains 16 residues, cysteine and phenylalanine counted. The kept DNA is CDR3 alone, 48 bases in frame from the first base. This entry belongs to a study of early T cells in non-severe SARS-CoV-2 infection (dated by TCRdb to the early 2020s). With respect to the entire study: TCR sequencing used bulk RNA from unsorted whole blood, so alpha and beta chains could not be paired. Overall results and qualifications from the work: VDJdb matching was skewed toward anti-spike CD8 responses and likely underestimated virus-specific expansions by missing private and CD4 specificities.

The library came from 5' RACE. Instrument on record: NextSeq 500. The TCR library protocol attached unique molecular identifiers to individual cDNA molecules to correct for sequencing error and PCR bias. Both TCR alpha and beta chains were sequenced, and tight co-correlation was observed between alpha and beta sequence abundances in each sample. The study's processing was this. Decombinator V4 was used to annotate TCR sequences for V gene, J gene and CDR3. Expanded TCRs were defined as changing significantly between any two time points under a Poisson model with p below 0.0001. TCR abundances were normalised to the total number of TCRs sequenced per sample and expressed as counts per million. TRAV1-2 paired with TRAJ12, TRAJ20 or TRAJ33 defined MAIT TCRs, while TRAV10 paired with TRAJ18 defined iNKT TCRs. A search of VDJdb, accessed on 1 November 2021, was run for TCRs annotated to CMV, EBV and SARS-CoV-2, with TCRs annotated for multiple antigens excluded. The public reads were reanalyzed by TCRdb: fastp trimming at Q25, MiXCR alignment, in-frame beta chains only. Each entry merges the rows of one CDR3 protein and shows their most common DNA and genes. TCRdb's processing, not the authors' own work, is the source of the V and J calls. This sample comprises under 70,000 distinct CDR3 sequences, under 15% of them detected only once. The ten top clones hold 9% to 10% of the sample.

Sample: whole blood, taken at baseline. The rearrangement combines TRBV21-1 with TRBJ2-5; the table calls TRBD1, which could not be checked here. TRBV21-1 is a recognized pseudogene. The TCR comes from an adult who was a healthcare worker with PCR-confirmed SARS-CoV-2 infection or an uninfected control (not recorded which). In nucleotides, the sequence is TGTGCCAGCAGCAAAGGTCCAGGGGAGCTGCAAGAGACCCAGTACTTC. Translated, it gives CASSKGPGELQETQYF.